These 27 T cell receptor beta chains originate from one sample sequenced in a study of shared clonotypes between healthy human individuals. TCRdb keeps only in-frame clones here, not all; method: immunoSEQ multiplex PCR. This sample has some 2,100,000 clones; around 95% occur once, and the top ten carry around 0.13%. Sample: naive CD4+ T cells sorted from blood. Stated subset: CD45RA+ positively selected. Receptor source: a man in his late teens or twenties in good health.

The rearrangement links TRBV5-1 to TRBJ2-7; 7 bases are shared with TRBD2. The CDR3 covers 16 residues. Germline V gene lookup returns CDR1 SGHRS and CDR2 YFSETQ. V gave up 6 bases and J gave up 3 bases; unmatched junction bases: 15. The CDR3 protein is CASTPRGGRSFYEQYF. In DNA, the CDR3 is TGCGCCAGCACCCCCCGGGGAGGGCGCAGCTTCTACGAGCAGTACTTC.

This chain joins TRBV5-5 and TRBJ2-7, with D uncertain. Deletions cut 5 bases from V and 10 bases from J, with 13 bases between. Germline-derived CDR1 and CDR2 are SGHKS and YYEKEE (reference sequence). The CDR3 extends over 11 amino acids. The chain's CDR3 is CASSAGGLQYF. The CDR3 DNA follows: TGTGCCAGCAGTGCTGGTGGGTTACAGTACTTC.

Comments on this clone: Other nucleotide sequences in the sample specify the same CDR3. The genes are TRBV18 and TRBJ1-1, with D possibly matching TRBD1 (5 bases). Germline assignment: CDR1 KGHSH and CDR2 LQKENI. V was pared by 2 bases and J by 4 bases, with 14 bases between. The CDR3 spans 15 residues. The CDR3, as DNA: TGTGCCAGCTCACCATCTGGGGGATCTGGCACTGAAGCTTTCTTT. Its translation: CASSPSGGSGTEAFF.

The J gene is TRBJ2-3, the V gene TRBV6-1; D might be TRBD2 (5 bases). Per the germline V gene, CDR1 is MNHNS and CDR2 is SASEGT. V was cut by 6 bases and J by 0 bases, with 13 bases left in between. This CDR3 has 15 amino acids. The CDR3 loop reads CASRTGISSTDTQYF. The CDR3 region has the DNA TGTGCCAGCAGGACGGGGATTTCTAGCACAGATACGCAGTATTTT.

As DNA, the CDR3 is TGTGCCAGCTCACCCCCCCTGGCGGGGCCGGCTGGGGCAGATACGCAGTATTTT. Translation: CASSPPLAGPAGADTQYF. The V and J genes are TRBV18 and TRBJ2-3; D possibly corresponds to TRBD2 (6 bases). Trimming pared 3 bases from V and 4 bases from J, leaving 23 bases between. The CDR3 runs to 18 residues. The germline CDR1 and CDR2 sequences are KGHSH and LQKENI.

The chain couples TRBV4-1 to TRBJ2-3; 7 bases map to TRBD2. Germline assignment: CDR1 MGHRA and CDR2 YSYEKL. Unmatched junction bases numbered 9, after V lost 1 base and J lost 2 bases. This CDR3 has 17 amino acids. As DNA, the CDR3 is TGCGCCAGCAGCCAAGGTTTAGCGGGCGTCAACACAGATACGCAGTATTTT. Protein product: CASSQGLAGVNTDTQYF.

The rearrangement uses TRBV28 and TRBJ1-5; D unresolved. CDR3 length: 13 amino acids. Trimming left V 6 bases short and J 7 bases short, with 13 bases between. CDR1 and CDR2 from the germline V gene are MDHEN and SYDVKM. The CDR3 DNA is TGTGCCAGCAGAGGCCGGGCGCGACAGCCCCAGCATTTT. Translation gives CASRGRARQPQHF. Looking up the rest from reference TRBV28 and TRBJ1-5 gives the full variable domain: DVKVTQSSRYLVKRTGEKVFLECVQDMDHENMFWYRQDPGLGLRLIYFSYDVKMKEKGDIPEGYSVSREKKERFSLILESASTNQTSMYLCASRGRARQPQHFGDGTRLSIL.

This clone has a single count. The rearrangement joins TRBV28 to TRBJ2-7; 11 nucleotides agree with TRBD2. V dropped 9 bases and J dropped 7; count of bases not matched to a gene: 11. The germline V gene has CDR1 MDHEN and CDR2 SYDVKM. The CDR3 covers 14 residues. The DNA for the CDR3 is TGTGCCAGTTGTCGACTAGCGGGGTTTTGGGAGCAGTACTTC. It yields the protein CASCRLAGFWEQYF.

This chain joins TRBV10-3 and TRBJ2-3, with unresolved D. The germline CDR1 and CDR2 sequences are ENHRY and SYGVKD. V lost 9 bases and J 2 bases, leaving 9 bases between the germline ends. CDR3 size: 12 residues. DNA of the CDR3: TGTGCCATAGGTCGGAACACAGATACGCAGTATTTT. Translation: CAIGRNTDTQYF.

The CDR3 nucleotides are TGCGCCAGCACCGAGCAGGGTTACGAGCAGTACTTC. Translating gives CASTEQGYEQYF. The genes are TRBV5-1 and TRBJ2-7, with D possibly matching TRBD1 (5 bases). V gave up 6 bases and J gave up 4 bases, with 11 bases separating them. Germline CDR1 is SGHRS and CDR2 is YFSETQ. This CDR3 is 12 amino acids long.

This clone appeared once. The chain employs TRBV6-5 and TRBJ2-7; no clear D gene. V lost 2 bases to trimming and J lost 5 bases, with 13 bases between them. The CDR3 length is 14 residues. Germline values: CDR1 MNHEY, CDR2 SVGAGI. The DNA of the CDR3 is TGTGCCAGCAGTTACGGTCTTAATCTGGACGAGCAGTACTTC. This translates into CASSYGLNLDEQYF.

On this clone: Other DNA variants within this sample encode the same CDR3. J is TRBJ2-7 and V is TRBV9, with D tentatively TRBD1 (5 bases). Trimming left V 0 bases short and J 1 base short, with 8 bases between. CDR3 length: 14 residues. Germline values: CDR1 SGDLS, CDR2 YYNGEE. The CDR3 nucleotides are TGTGCCAGCAGCGTAGAGCAGGGTTCCTACGAGCAGTACTTC. It translates to CASSVEQGSYEQYF.

The V gene is TRBV19, the J gene TRBJ2-5, with no clear D. Germline CDR1 and CDR2: LNHDA and SQIVND (reference sequence). This CDR3 is built from 16 residues. Trimming left V 9 bases short and J 4 bases short, with 24 bases between. The CDR3: CARRIFPVSPLETQYF. As DNA, the CDR3 is TGTGCCAGGAGGATCTTTCCCGTCTCCCCTTTAGAGACCCAGTACTTC.

The chain is built from TRBV6-1 and TRBJ2-3, with TRBD2 matching 13 bases. The CDR3 runs to 16 residues. The V gene end was trimmed by 1 base and the J gene end by 3 bases; junction bases not matched to a gene: 1. Germline loops: CDR1 MNHNS, CDR2 SASEGT. CDR3 amino acids: CASSEGGLAGTDTQYF. CDR3 coding DNA: TGTGCCAGCAGTGAAGGGGGACTAGCGGGAACAGATACGCAGTATTTT.

The chain carries TRBV29-1 and TRBJ1-1; TRBD1 aligns across 7 bases. The length of the CDR3 is 13 residues. Trimming took 3 bases from V and 5 from J; bases not matched to a gene: 6. Per the germline V gene, CDR1 is SQVTM and CDR2 is ANQGSEA. CDR3 protein: CSVDPTGRTEAFF. The CDR3 bases are TGCAGCGTTGACCCGACAGGGCGGACTGAAGCTTTCTTT. The full variable domain, rest sourced from reference TRBV29-1 and TRBJ1-1, is SAVISQKPSRDICQRGTSLTIQCQVDSQVTMMFWYRQQPGQSLTLIATANQGSEATYESGFVIDKFPISRPNLTFSTLTVSNMSPEDSSIYLCSVDPTGRTEAFFGQGTRLTVV.

The rearrangement joins TRBV5-6 to TRBJ2-5; 8 bases match TRBD1. The CDR3 loop spans 16 amino acids. Germline trimming cut 0 bases from V and 4 bases from J; bases unmatched to any gene: 8. CDR1 SGHDT and CDR2 YYEEEE come from the germline V gene. CDR3 in amino acids: CASSLAGTGGRETQYF. The CDR3 DNA reads TGTGCCAGCAGCTTGGCTGGGACAGGTGGCCGAGAGACCCAGTACTTC. The variable domain in full, with the rest retrieved from reference TRBV5-6 and TRBJ2-5, is DAGVTQSPTHLIKTRGQQVTLRCSPKSGHDTVSWYQQALGQGPQFIFQYYEEEERQRGNFPDRFSGHQFPNYSSELNVNALLLGDSALYLCASSLAGTGGRETQYFGPGTRLLVL.

The chain recombines TRBV5-4 with TRBJ2-5; a weak D match, TRBD2 (5 bases). Deletions cut 2 bases from V and 2 bases from J, with 13 bases between. CDR3 length equals 15 residues. In germline, CDR1 is SGHNT, CDR2 YYREEE (reference sequence). This CDR3 reads CASSFPAGRQETQYF. Written as DNA, the CDR3 is TGTGCCAGCAGCTTCCCCGCGGGCCGGCAAGAGACCCAGTACTTC.

Only one count was recorded for this clone. The CDR3 region is CASSRKTDFYGYTF. The CDR3 coding sequence is TGTGCCAGCAGCCGAAAAACAGACTTCTATGGCTACACCTTC. V is TRBV5-5 and J is TRBJ1-2; D is uncertain. This CDR3 contains 14 residues. Trimming removed 4 bases from V and 4 bases from J, with 14 bases in between. Germline-derived CDR1 and CDR2 are SGHKS and YYEKEE (reference sequence).

As concerns this clone: Other DNA sequences in this specimen translate into the identical CDR3. V usage is TRBV6-5 and J usage is TRBJ2-7; possibly TRBD2 for D (6 bases). The V end was cut by 5 bases, the J end by 0 bases, with 14 bases between. The CDR3 has 15 residues. CDR1 MNHEY and CDR2 SVGAGI come from the germline V gene. The CDR3, as DNA: TGTGCCAGCAGTCGAGGGACTGGGAGCTCCTACGAGCAGTACTTC. This encodes CASSRGTGSSYEQYF.

The V and J genes are TRBV6-6 and TRBJ2-7; 8 nucleotides align to TRBD1. The CDR3 has 15 amino acids. V lost 2 bases and J lost 3; bases outside the gene matches: 6. CDR1 and CDR2 (germline): MNHNY, SVGAGI (reference sequence). The CDR3 DNA is TGTGCCAGCAGTTACACGGCAGGGGGCTACTACGAGCAGTACTTC. This sequence encodes CASSYTAGGYYEQYF.

J is TRBJ2-2 and V is TRBV30, with 10 nucleotides matching TRBD1. Germline CDR1 and CDR2: GTSNPN and SVGIG (reference sequence). The CDR3 extends over 12 amino acids. V gave up 6 bases and J gave up 6 bases; unmatched junction bases: 1. Here the CDR3 DNA reads TGTGCCTGTGGACAGGGGGCCGGGGAGCTGTTTTTT. Protein: CACGQGAGELFF. The variable domain in full, completed from reference TRBV30 and TRBJ2-2, reads SQTIHQWPATLVQPVGSPLSLECTVEGTSNPNLYWYRQAAGRGLQLLFYSVGIGQISSEVPQNLSASRPQDRQFILSSKKLLLSDSGFYLCACGQGAGELFFGEGSRLTVL.

The V call is TRBV27, the J call TRBJ1-2; D is perhaps TRBD1 (6 bases). This CDR3 region has 13 residues. V was trimmed by 7 bases and J by 6 bases, leaving 15 bases between them. CDR1 is MNHEY and CDR2 is SMNVEV in the germline V gene (reference sequence). The DNA for the CDR3 is TGTGCCAGCAAACCGGGACAATACCATGGCTACACCTTC. Residues: CASKPGQYHGYTF.

V and J are TRBV15 and TRBJ2-2; TRBD1 might be the D (6 bases). The germline gives CDR1 LNHNV, CDR2 YYDKDF (reference sequence). V was trimmed by 1 base and J by 8 bases, leaving 14 bases between them. The CDR3 sequence is 15 residues long. CDR3 sequence reads: CATSRAQGLVGELFF. As DNA, the CDR3 is TGTGCCACCAGCAGAGCCCAGGGGCTGGTAGGGGAGCTGTTTTTT.

The chain is built from TRBV6-5 and TRBJ2-3; D is tentatively TRBD1 or TRBD2 (5 bases each). Trimming removed 4 bases from V and 5 bases from J, with 13 bases in between. Per germline, CDR1 MNHEY and CDR2 SVGAGI. This CDR3 is 14 amino acids long. The CDR3 spells CASSSPLRGDTQYF. CDR3 nucleotides: TGTGCCAGCAGTTCCCCTCTGAGGGGAGATACGCAGTATTTT.

The gene calls are TRBV5-8 and TRBJ2-6, with D possibly matching TRBD2 (5 bases). The CDR3 runs 17 residues. Deletions cut 0 bases from V and 0 bases from J, with 10 bases between. Germline CDR1 and CDR2: SGHTS and YDEGEE. CDR3 residues: CASSLVGIYSGANVLTF. The CDR3 DNA is TGTGCCAGCAGCTTGGTCGGGATTTACTCTGGGGCCAACGTCCTGACTTTC. Full variable domain (outside the CDR3, taken from reference TRBV5-8 and TRBJ2-6): EAGVTQSPTHLIKTRGQQATLRCSPISGHTSVYWYQQALGLGLQFLLWYDEGEERNRGNFPPRFSGRQFPNYSSELNVNALELEDSALYLCASSLVGIYSGANVLTFGAGSRLTVL.

The chain has TRBV7-2 and TRBJ2-5; unclear D gene. The CDR3 has 11 amino acids. V lost 4 bases and J lost 11, with 11 bases in between. Looked up from germline, CDR1 is SGHTA and CDR2 is FQGNSA. CDR3 sequence: CASSSSTLQYF. Written as DNA, the CDR3 is TGTGCCAGCAGCTCTTCGACTTTACAGTACTTC.

The count of this clone is one. The chain employs TRBV18 and TRBJ2-7; TRBD1 agrees at 9 bases. CDR3 length equals 16 residues. Germline assignment: CDR1 KGHSH and CDR2 LQKENI. The V gene end was trimmed by 5 bases and the J gene end by 4 bases; junction bases not matched to a gene: 12. The CDR3 DNA follows: TGTGCCAGCTCAGCCATAACGGGACAGGGTTCGTACGAGCAGTACTTC. Encoded protein: CASSAITGQGSYEQYF.